This T cell receptor (beta chain) came from a study of TIL therapy for anti-PD-1-resistant metastatic lung cancer. This was the immunoSEQ v3 assay. Measured with immunoSEQ multiplex PCR; TCRdb has only the in-frame clones, and not every one. Among approximately 27,000 clones listed, 55% to 75% were seen once. Study-wide results and limits: The cohort had more treatment-naive, never-smoker and oncogene-addicted patients than typical.

In the case of this clone: Its antigen is unknown.

The CDR3 length is 15 residues. The germline V gene has CDR1 SNHLY and CDR2 FYNNEI. V lost 5 bases to trimming and J lost 1 base, with 14 bases between them. The time point was: pre-treatment sample, taken before nivolumab and TIL therapy. Pleural nodules or supraclavicular lymph nodes made up most of the excised metastases sampled. This TCR was sampled from a person aged 25 to 79 with non-small cell lung cancer. This chain links TRBV2 with TRBJ1-2; perhaps TRBD1 as D (6 bases). This sample comprised tumor tissue, obtained at baseline. CDR3 DNA sequence: TGTGCCAGCAGTCTTACAGGGACCGATAACTATGGCTACACCTTC. This gives the protein CASSLTGTDNYGYTF.